Sequencing of this TCR beta chain was carried out in a study of shared clonotypes between healthy human individuals (TCRdb year 2020). At the level of the whole study: The cohort included three men and two women between 18 and 49 years of age. To increase sequencing depth and limit assay-specific biases, TCR repertoire library preparation and sequencing were carried out by different laboratories using diverse techniques. For each donor, three plates each were used for CD4 naive and CD4 memory, two plates were used for CD8 naive, and one plate was used for CD8 memory. Between about 0.8 and 9 billion PBMCs per donor were obtained by leukapheresis. The study deeply sequenced blood TCR repertoires of about 5 healthy adults to estimate repertoire size and the extent of clonotype sharing between individuals.

The research as a whole found: The genetic and exposure-history diversity represented was limited by the small number of donors. Pairwise subsampling led to the expectation that sequencing depth would affect the degree of clonotype sharing among donors. Incomplete sequencing was indicated by rarefaction of sorted-subset datasets, despite the large sequencing depth. Higher generation probabilities were observed for clonotypes shared by all four sorted-subset donors than for non-shared clonotypes. Sharing across several donors was observed for about 4.8% of naive CD4, 3.5% of naive CD8, 2% to 2.5% of memory CD4, and around 0.44% of memory CD8 clonotypes. Naive subsets generally had larger estimated clonotype richness than memory subsets. Sampling was restricted to blood, and TCR repertoires in tissues likely differ from the TCR repertoires found in blood.

Using the deep immunoSEQ assay, multiplex PCR amplified TCR CDR3 regions from genomic DNA. Extracted genomic DNA from each cell subset was spread evenly across all wells of several immunoSEQ 96-well plates, with each plate serving as a replicate. Each replicate PCR for sorted subsets received around 200 ng genomic DNA, equal to roughly 30,000 T cell genomes. The purified libraries were quantified using a Qubit 3.0 fluorometer, sized with a Bioanalyzer 2100, and then quantified again using the KAPA Library Quantification kit. Each immunoSEQ 96-well plate was sequenced on its own single-read 150-cycle Illumina NextSeq 550 flow cell. The authors processed their data as follows. Because the immunoSEQ output held only junctional sequences and lacked quality scores, the filtering could not match the filtering applied to full-length reads. Sequences were annotated with PyIR, a Python wrapper for IgBLAST v1.9, and V/J genes and CDR3 were assigned using IMGT germline references. Any read was removed if the V/J assignment was weak (E-value above 1e-6), the CDR3 was missing, or the read contained stop codons, out-of-frame junctions, or ambiguous translated residues. V3J clonotypes were defined as sequences sharing the same inferred V gene, J gene, and CDR3 amino acid sequence. Percentage overlap between repertoires was computed as shared unique clonotypes divided by the size of the smaller repertoire. Repertoire richness was assessed with RTK rarefaction, the Chao1 estimator, and Recon v2.1 estimates of unobserved clonotypes. Generation probabilities for all TCRbeta clonotypes obtained by the gDNA method from a handful of donors were computed using OLGA. TCRdb holds this immuneACCESS table with in-frame rearrangements only. Some clones are missing; in checked studies, unresolved V genes explain under half, and the rest has no known cause. That table gives V, J and clone size, and the DNA gave D and trimming. Across this sample there are about 1.1 million clones, with 75% to 80% seen only once. 0.6% to 0.75% of the sample belongs to the ten largest clones.

A note on this clone: It has no known antigen specificity. Base qualities are not at hand, and no much larger clone is one base apart.

Looking up the germline V gene yields CDR1 ENHRY and CDR2 SYGVKD. The trim is 3 bases for V and 2 bases for J, with a gap of 10 bases between the germline ends. The CDR3 has 14 amino acids, counting the end cysteine and phenylalanine. The DNA shown is the 42-base CDR3, in frame from base 1. Donors were healthy HIV-negative adults with no recently reported acute infections or vaccinations. All donors were Caucasian adults living in Nashville, Tennessee, USA. CD4+ T cells were enriched by magnetic negative selection, after which naive cells were positively selected on CD45RA and the negative fraction was taken as the memory subset. Blood was collected by leukapheresis, and PBMCs were isolated by Ficoll-Histopaque density gradient centrifugation and then cryopreserved in liquid nitrogen vapor phase. Analytical flow cytometry was used to check the purity and quantity of each magnetically sorted T cell population. Each sorted fraction had its genomic DNA isolated and then quantified by UV absorbance on a Nanodrop 2000c.

In this chain, TRBV10-3 is recombined with TRBJ2-5, and TRBD1 may be the D gene, going by 6 matching bases. The TCR comes from a man aged 18 to 30 in good health. Some clones in this sample may be carry-over from other donors' samples. Sequences were obtained from memory CD4+ T cells from PBMCs. In light of the paper, this sample's cell subset or site label describes: CD45RA-negative fraction. The sequenced DNA: TGTGCCATCAGTGATGGGACACAACAAGAGACCCAGTACTTC. Its protein reads: CAISDGTQQETQYF.